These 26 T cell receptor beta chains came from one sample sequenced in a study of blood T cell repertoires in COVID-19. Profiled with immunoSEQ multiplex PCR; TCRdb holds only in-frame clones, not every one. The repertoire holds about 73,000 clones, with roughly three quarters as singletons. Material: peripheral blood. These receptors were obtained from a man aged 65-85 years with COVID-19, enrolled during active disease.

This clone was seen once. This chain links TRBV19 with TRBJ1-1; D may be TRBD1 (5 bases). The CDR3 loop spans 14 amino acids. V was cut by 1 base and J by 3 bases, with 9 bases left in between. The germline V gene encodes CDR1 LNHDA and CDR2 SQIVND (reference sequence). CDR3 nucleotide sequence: TGTGCCAGTAGTATAGGAGGCAGGGACACTGAAGCTTTCTTT. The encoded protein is CASSIGGRDTEAFF.

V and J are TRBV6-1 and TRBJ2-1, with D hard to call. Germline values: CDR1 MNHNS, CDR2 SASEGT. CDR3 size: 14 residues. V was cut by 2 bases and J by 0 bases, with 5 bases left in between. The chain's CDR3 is CASSEPSSYNEQFF. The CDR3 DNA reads TGTGCCAGCAGTGAACCTAGCTCCTACAATGAGCAGTTCTTC.

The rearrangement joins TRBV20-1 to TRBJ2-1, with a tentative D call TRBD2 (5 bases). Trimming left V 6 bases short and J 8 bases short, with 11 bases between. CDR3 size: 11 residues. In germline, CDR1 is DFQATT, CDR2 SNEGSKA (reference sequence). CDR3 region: CSAPADYEQFF. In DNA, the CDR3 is TGCAGTGCCCCGGCGGACTATGAGCAGTTCTTC.

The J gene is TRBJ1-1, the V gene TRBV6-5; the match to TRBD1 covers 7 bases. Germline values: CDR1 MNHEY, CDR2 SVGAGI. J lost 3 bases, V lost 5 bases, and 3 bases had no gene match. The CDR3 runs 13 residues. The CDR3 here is CASSRQGYTEAFF. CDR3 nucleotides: TGTGCCAGCAGTCGACAGGGTTACACTGAAGCTTTCTTT.

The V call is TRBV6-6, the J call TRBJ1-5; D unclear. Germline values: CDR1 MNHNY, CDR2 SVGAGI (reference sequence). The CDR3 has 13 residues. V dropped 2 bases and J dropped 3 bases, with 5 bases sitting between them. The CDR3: CASSYDYNQPQHF. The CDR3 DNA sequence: TGTGCCAGCAGTTACGACTACAATCAGCCCCAGCATTTT.

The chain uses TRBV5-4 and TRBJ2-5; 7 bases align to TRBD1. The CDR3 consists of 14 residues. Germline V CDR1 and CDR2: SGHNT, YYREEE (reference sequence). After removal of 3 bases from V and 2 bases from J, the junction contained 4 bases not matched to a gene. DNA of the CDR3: TGTGCCAGCAGCTCCGGGACAGAGCAAGAGACCCAGTACTTC. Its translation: CASSSGTEQETQYF.

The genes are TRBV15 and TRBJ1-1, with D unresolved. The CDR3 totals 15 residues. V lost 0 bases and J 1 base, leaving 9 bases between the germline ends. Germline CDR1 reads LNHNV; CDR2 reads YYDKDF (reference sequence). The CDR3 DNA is TGTGCCACCAGCAGAGAGAGGAACGCGAACACTGAAGCTTTCTTT. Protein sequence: CATSRERNANTEAFF.

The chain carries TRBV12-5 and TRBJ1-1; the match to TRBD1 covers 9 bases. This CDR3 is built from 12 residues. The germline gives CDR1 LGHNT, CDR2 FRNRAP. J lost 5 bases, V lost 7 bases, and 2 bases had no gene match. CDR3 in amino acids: CASAGTGTEAFF. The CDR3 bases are TGTGCTAGTGCCGGGACAGGGACTGAAGCTTTCTTT.

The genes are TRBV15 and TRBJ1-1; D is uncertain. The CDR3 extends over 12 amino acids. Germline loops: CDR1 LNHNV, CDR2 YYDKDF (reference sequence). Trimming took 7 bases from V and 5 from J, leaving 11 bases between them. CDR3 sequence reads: CATTNVGTEAFF. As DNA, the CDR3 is TGTGCCACCACCAACGTCGGGACTGAAGCTTTCTTT. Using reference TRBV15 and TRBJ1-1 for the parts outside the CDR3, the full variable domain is DAMVIQNPRYQVTQFGKPVTLSCSQTLNHNVMYWYQQKSSQAPKLLFHYYDKDFNNEADTPDNFQSRRPNTSFCFLDIRSPGLGDTAMYLCATTNVGTEAFFGQGTRLTVV.

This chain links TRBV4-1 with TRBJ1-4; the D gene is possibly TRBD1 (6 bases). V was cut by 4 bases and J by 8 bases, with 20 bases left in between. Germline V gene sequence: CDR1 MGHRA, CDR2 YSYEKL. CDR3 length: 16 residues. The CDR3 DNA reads TGCGCCAGCAGCCCTTCGCCCCCGGCGGGGGCGGAAAAACTGTTTTTT. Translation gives CASSPSPPAGAEKLFF.

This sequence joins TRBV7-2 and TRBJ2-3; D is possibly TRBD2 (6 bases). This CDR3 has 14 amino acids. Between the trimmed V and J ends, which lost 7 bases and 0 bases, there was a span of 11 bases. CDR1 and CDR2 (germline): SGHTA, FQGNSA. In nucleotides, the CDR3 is TGTGCCAGCAAGCTAGCGCAAAGCACAGATACGCAGTATTTT. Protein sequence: CASKLAQSTDTQYF.

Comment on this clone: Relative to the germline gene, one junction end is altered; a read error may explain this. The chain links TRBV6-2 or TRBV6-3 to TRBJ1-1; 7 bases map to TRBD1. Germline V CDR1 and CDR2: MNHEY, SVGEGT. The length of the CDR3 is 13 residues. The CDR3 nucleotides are TGTGCCAGCAGTTCCAGACAGGGCACTGACGCTTTCTTT. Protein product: CASSSRQGTDAFF.

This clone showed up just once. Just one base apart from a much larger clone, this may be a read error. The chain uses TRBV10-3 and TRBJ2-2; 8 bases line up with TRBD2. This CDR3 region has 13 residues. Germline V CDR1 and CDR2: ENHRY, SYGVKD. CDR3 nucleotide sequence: TGTCCCATCAACGGGGGGGCAGCGGGGGAGCTGTTTTTT. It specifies CPINGGAAGELFF.

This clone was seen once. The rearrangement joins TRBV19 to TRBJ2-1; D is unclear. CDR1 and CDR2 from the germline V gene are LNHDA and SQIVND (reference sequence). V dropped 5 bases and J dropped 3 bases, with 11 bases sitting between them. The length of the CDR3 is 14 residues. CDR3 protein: CASSFRQDYNEQFF. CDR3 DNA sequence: TGTGCCAGTAGTTTTCGCCAGGACTACAATGAGCAGTTCTTC. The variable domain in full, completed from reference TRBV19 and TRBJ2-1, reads DGGITQSPKYLFRKEGQNVTLSCEQNLNHDAMYWYRQDPGQGLRLIYYSQIVNDFQKGDIAEGYSVSREKKESFPLTVTSAQKNPTAFYLCASSFRQDYNEQFFGPGTRLTVL.

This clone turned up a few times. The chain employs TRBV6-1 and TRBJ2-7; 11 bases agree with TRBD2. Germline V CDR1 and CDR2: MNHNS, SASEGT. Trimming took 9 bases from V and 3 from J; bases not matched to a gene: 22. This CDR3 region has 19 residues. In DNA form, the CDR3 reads TGTGCCAGTAGAGAAGGGCTAGCGGGAGGAACACGCCGACTCTACGAGCAGTACTTC. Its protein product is CASREGLAGGTRRLYEQYF.

In DNA, the CDR3 is TGTGCCAGCAGTTACTCCCGGACACAAACCGAAGCTTTCTTT. It yields the protein CASSYSRTQTEAFF. The chain employs TRBV6-5 and TRBJ1-1; tentative D call: TRBD1 (5 bases). The CDR3 contains 14 residues. V was cut by 0 bases and J by 8 bases, with 13 bases left in between. The germline V gene has CDR1 MNHEY and CDR2 SVGAGI.

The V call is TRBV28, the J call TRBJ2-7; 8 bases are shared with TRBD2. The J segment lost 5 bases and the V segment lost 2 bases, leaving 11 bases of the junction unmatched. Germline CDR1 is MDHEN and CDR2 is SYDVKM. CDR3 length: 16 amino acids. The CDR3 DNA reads TGTGCCAGCAGTTTACCCTCGGGAGGGCCCTCTCACGAGCAGTACTTC. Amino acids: CASSLPSGGPSHEQYF. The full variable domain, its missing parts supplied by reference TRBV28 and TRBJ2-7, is DVKVTQSSRYLVKRTGEKVFLECVQDMDHENMFWYRQDPGLGLRLIYFSYDVKMKEKGDIPEGYSVSREKKERFSLILESASTNQTSMYLCASSLPSGGPSHEQYFGPGTRLTVT.

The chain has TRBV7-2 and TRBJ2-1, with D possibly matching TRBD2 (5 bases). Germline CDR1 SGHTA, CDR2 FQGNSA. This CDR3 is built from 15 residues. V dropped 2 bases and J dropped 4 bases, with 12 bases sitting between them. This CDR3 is CASSLQSSLYNEQFF. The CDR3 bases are TGTGCCAGCAGCTTACAGTCTAGCTTATACAATGAGCAGTTCTTC.

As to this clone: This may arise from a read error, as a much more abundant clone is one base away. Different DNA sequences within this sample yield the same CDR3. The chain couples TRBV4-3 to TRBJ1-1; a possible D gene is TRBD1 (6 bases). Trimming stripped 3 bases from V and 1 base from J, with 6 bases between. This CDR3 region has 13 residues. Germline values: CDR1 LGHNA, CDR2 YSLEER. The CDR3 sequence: CASSQDRNTEAFF. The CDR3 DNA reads TGCGCCAGCAGCCAGGACAGGAACACTGAAGCTTTCTTT.

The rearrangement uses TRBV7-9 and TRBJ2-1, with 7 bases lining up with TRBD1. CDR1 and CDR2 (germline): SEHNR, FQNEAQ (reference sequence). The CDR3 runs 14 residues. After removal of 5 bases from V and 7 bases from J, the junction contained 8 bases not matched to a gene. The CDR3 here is CASSDTGTANEQFF. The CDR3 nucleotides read TGTGCCAGCAGCGATACAGGGACAGCGAATGAGCAGTTCTTC.

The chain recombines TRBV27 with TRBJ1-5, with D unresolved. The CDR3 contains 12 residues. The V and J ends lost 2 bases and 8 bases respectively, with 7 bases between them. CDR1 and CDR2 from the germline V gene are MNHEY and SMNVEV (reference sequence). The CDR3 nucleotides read TGTGCCAGCAGTTTAATCGGGGAGCCCCAGCATTTT. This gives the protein CASSLIGEPQHF.

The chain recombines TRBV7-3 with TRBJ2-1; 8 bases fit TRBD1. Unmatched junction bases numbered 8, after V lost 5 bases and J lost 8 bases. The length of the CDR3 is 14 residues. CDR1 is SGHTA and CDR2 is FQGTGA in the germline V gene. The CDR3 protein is CASSPQGVGDEQFF. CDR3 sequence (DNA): TGTGCCAGCAGCCCACAGGGGGTAGGAGATGAGCAGTTCTTC. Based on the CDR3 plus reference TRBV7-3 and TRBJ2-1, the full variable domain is GAGVSQTPSNKVTEKGKYVELRCDPISGHTALYWYRQSLGQGPEFLIYFQGTGAADDSGLPNDRFFAVRPEGSVSTLKIQRTERGDSAVYLCASSPQGVGDEQFFGPGTRLTVL.

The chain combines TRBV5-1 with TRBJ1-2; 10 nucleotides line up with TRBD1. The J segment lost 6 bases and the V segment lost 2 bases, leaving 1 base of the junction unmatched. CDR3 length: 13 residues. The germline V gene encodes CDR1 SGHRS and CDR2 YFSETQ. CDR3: CASSLGTGDGYTF. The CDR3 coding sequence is TGCGCCAGCAGCTTAGGGACAGGGGATGGCTACACCTTC. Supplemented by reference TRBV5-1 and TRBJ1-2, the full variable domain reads KAGVTQTPRYLIKTRGQQVTLSCSPISGHRSVSWYQQTPGQGLQFLFEYFSETQRNKGNFPGRFSGRQFSNSRSEMNVSTLELGDSALYLCASSLGTGDGYTFGSGTRLTVV.

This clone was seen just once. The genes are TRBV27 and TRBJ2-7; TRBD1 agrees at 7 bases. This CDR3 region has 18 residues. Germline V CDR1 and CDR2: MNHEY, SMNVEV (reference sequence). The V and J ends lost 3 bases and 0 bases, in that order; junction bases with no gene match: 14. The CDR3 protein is CASSFSDPHGQVSYEQYF. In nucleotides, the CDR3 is TGTGCCAGCAGTTTTAGTGACCCCCACGGACAGGTCTCCTACGAGCAGTACTTC.

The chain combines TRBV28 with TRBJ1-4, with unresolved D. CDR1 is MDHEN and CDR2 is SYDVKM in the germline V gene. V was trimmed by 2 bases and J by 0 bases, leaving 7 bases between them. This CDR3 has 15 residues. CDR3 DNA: TGTGCCAGCAGTTTACCAGATGCAACTAATGAAAAACTGTTTTTT. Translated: CASSLPDATNEKLFF.

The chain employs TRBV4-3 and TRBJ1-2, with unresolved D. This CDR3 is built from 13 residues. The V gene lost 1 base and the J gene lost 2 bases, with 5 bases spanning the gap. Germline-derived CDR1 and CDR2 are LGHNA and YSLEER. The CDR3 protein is CASSQGPNYGYTF. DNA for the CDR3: TGCGCCAGCAGCCAAGGGCCAAACTATGGCTACACCTTC.